This is a list of T cell receptor beta chains from one sample in a study of siplizumab effects on memory and regulatory T cells. Repertoires were generated with immunoSEQ multiplex PCR, while TCRdb's copy carries only in-frame clones and drops some. The sample lists 94,000 or so clones; approximately 93% were seen once. The specimen sequenced was CD8+ T cells sorted from blood. The receptor set was obtained from a human donor in good health. Each CDR3 is given with its conserved first and last residue. D genes are given only for firm matches. Clone size, where shown, is once, few, many, or a class for clones that have expanded.

DNA	CDR3	size	J	D	V
TGTGCCAGCAGTGAAGCTTTGGGTCCACCCTACGAGCAGTACTTC	CASSEALGPPYEQYF	.	TRBJ2-7	.	TRBV2
TGTGCCAGCAGCTTAGAAGCTAGCGGGAGGTATGAGCAGTTCTTC	CASSLEASGRYEQFF	.	TRBJ2-1	TRBD2	TRBV7-9
TGTGCCAGCAACCAGGCCCCCAATGAAAAACTGTTTTTT	CASNQAPNEKLFF	once	TRBJ1-4	.	TRBV25-1
TGCGCCAGCAGCCTCTTAGCGGGTTCTACAAATGAGCAGTTCTTC	CASSLLAGSTNEQFF	few	TRBJ2-1	TRBD2	TRBV4-1
TGTGCCAGTACGGCCACCCCAAAGGGGCCTAGCACAGATACGCAGTATTTT	CASTATPKGPSTDTQYF	.	TRBJ2-3	.	TRBV19
TGTGCCAGCAGCTTAAGCCAGGAGGAGAGGGAGACCCAGTACTTC	CASSLSQEERETQYF	.	TRBJ2-5	.	TRBV7-9
TGTGCCAGCTCACCATGGGGGGCGATACCGGGACTAGCGGGGACTGAGCAGTTCTTC	CASSPWGAIPGLAGTEQFF	.	TRBJ2-1	TRBD2	TRBV18
TGCAGCGGTGCCGACGGGGAGAATGAAAAACTGTTTTTT	CSGADGENEKLFF	.	TRBJ1-4	.	TRBV29-1
TGTGCCAGCAGCTTTTACTTGGACAGTTGGGACGAAAAACTGTTTTTT	CASSFYLDSWDEKLFF	.	TRBJ1-4	.	TRBV7-9
TGTGCCAGCAGCGTAGGGCATCCCGGGGAGCTGTTTTTT	CASSVGHPGELFF	.	TRBJ2-2	.	TRBV9
TGTGCCAGCAGCTTCCGGGACAGGGGGCTCCCTGAAGCTTTCTTT	CASSFRDRGLPEAFF	few	TRBJ1-1	TRBD1	TRBV5-6
TGCGCCAGCAGCCAAGATGGAGAGAGTGAGCAGTTCTTC	CASSQDGESEQFF	few	TRBJ2-1	.	TRBV4-3
TGTGCCATCGGGGCTAGCGGTGACACAGATACGCAGTATTTT	CAIGASGDTDTQYF	.	TRBJ2-3	TRBD2	TRBV10-3
TGCGCCAGCAGCTTGGAACAGGGGTGGGATGAGCAGTTCTTC	CASSLEQGWDEQFF	few	TRBJ2-1	TRBD1	TRBV5-1
TGTGCCAGCAGCTTCACAGCGGAGGGGTGGTTCTTC	CASSFTAEGWFF	.	TRBJ2-1	.	TRBV5-4
TGTGCCAGTAGCGACCCCGACAGGGTGGCCGAGAACACCATATATTTT	CASSDPDRVAENTIYF	.	TRBJ1-3	TRBD1	TRBV19
TGTGCCAGCAGTTTCTACAACAACTACGAGCAGTACTTC	CASSFYNNYEQYF	.	TRBJ2-7	.	TRBV28
TGTGCCAGTAGTTCGGGGTTGGACACCATATATTTT	CASSSGLDTIYF	.	TRBJ1-3	.	TRBV19
TGTGCCAGCAAACTTAGCGGGGGCGCCGGCAATCAGCCCCAGCATTTT	CASKLSGGAGNQPQHF	.	TRBJ1-5	.	TRBV27
TGTGCCAGCAGCTTAGCAACCTCCAAGGCCTATGGCTACACCTTC	CASSLATSKAYGYTF	.	TRBJ1-2	.	TRBV7-9
TGTGCCAGCAGCTCCGGGAAAGCACCCGACGAGCAGTACTTC	CASSSGKAPDEQYF	.	TRBJ2-7	.	TRBV11-3
TGTGCCAGCTCGACTAGTTACTACGAGCAGTACTTC	CASSTSYYEQYF	.	TRBJ2-7	.	TRBV11-2
TGTGCCAGCAGCGCAAGCGGGGGCAATCAGCCCCAGCATTTT	CASSASGGNQPQHF	.	TRBJ1-5	.	TRBV9
TGTGCCAGCAGTCCGCCCCGGGACAGGGGGCTGGAGACCCAGTACTTC	CASSPPRDRGLETQYF	.	TRBJ2-5	TRBD1	TRBV7-9
TGTGCTAGTGGTTTTGGGACTAGCGACTCCTACAATGAGCAGTTCTTC	CASGFGTSDSYNEQFF	.	TRBJ2-1	TRBD2	TRBV12-5
TGTGCCAGCAGCCTCCAGCGGGAGGCCCTCCAAGAGACCCAGTACTTC	CASSLQREALQETQYF	.	TRBJ2-5	TRBD2	TRBV11-2
TGTGCCAGCAGCCAAGAGGGGACAGGGGGCGAATTCAGGGGACAGCCCCAGCATTTT	CASSQEGTGGEFRGQPQHF	.	TRBJ1-5	TRBD1	TRBV4-2
TGTGCCAGCAGTTCCGACATGGGACCGACCTCCTACGAGCAGTACTTC	CASSSDMGPTSYEQYF	.	TRBJ2-7	.	TRBV27
TGTGCCAGCAGCGGGACAGGGATCGGCACTGAAGCTTTCTTT	CASSGTGIGTEAFF	.	TRBJ1-1	TRBD1	TRBV6-5
TGTGCCAGCAGCTCCTGGGGGTATGGGCCCGGGGAGACCCAGTACTTC	CASSSWGYGPGETQYF	.	TRBJ2-5	.	TRBV5-6
TGTGCCAGCAGCGTAGGGGCGGGGGCGTACACCGGGGAGCTGTTTTTT	CASSVGAGAYTGELFF	.	TRBJ2-2	.	TRBV9
TGTGCCAGCAAGCGGACAGGGGGCAACTATGGCTACACCTTC	CASKRTGGNYGYTF	.	TRBJ1-2	TRBD1	TRBV2
TGTGCCAGCAGCGTAGGGGCGGTCTCCTACAATGAGCAGTTCTTC	CASSVGAVSYNEQFF	once	TRBJ2-1	.	TRBV9
TGCGCCAGCAGCCTTGAGGGGACGACGAACACTGAAGCTTTCTTT	CASSLEGTTNTEAFF	.	TRBJ1-1	.	TRBV5-1
TGCAGCGGAGAAGCAGGGGTTGGAGAGACCCAGTACTTC	CSGEAGVGETQYF	once	TRBJ2-5	.	TRBV29-1
TGTGCCAGCAGCTTAAGGAGCGGGAGGGCCGTAATTTCCTACGAGCAGTACTTC	CASSLRSGRAVISYEQYF	.	TRBJ2-7	TRBD2	TRBV11-3
TGTGCCAGCAGCTGGTTCAGGACAGGGGGACATGGCTACACCTTC	CASSWFRTGGHGYTF	.	TRBJ1-2	TRBD1	TRBV7-8
TGCGCCAGCAGCCAGTCGCCGACTAGAGAGGTAGTTGGCGGGGAGCTGTTTTTT	CASSQSPTREVVGGELFF	.	TRBJ2-2	.	TRBV4-1
TGTGCCAGCAGTGAAGGGGGGACAGGGACGAACTATGGCTACACCTTC	CASSEGGTGTNYGYTF	.	TRBJ1-2	TRBD1	TRBV2
TGCGCCAGCAGCGTCACAGTTAACACCGGGGAGCTGTTTTTT	CASSVTVNTGELFF	.	TRBJ2-2	.	TRBV5-1
TGTGCCAGCAGCAGGGGGACAGGGGCGAACTATGGCTACACCTTC	CASSRGTGANYGYTF	.	TRBJ1-2	TRBD1	TRBV5-6
TGTGCCAGCAGAACCACAGGTTACGAGCAGTACTTC	CASRTTGYEQYF	.	TRBJ2-7	.	TRBV6-1
TGTGCCAGCAGTTCTCACAGGGGACGGTGGACAGATACGCAGTATTTT	CASSSHRGRWTDTQYF	.	TRBJ2-3	TRBD1	TRBV6-5
TGCGCCAGCAGCTTGGAGGGGTTTAATGAAAAACTGTTTTTT	CASSLEGFNEKLFF	.	TRBJ1-4	.	TRBV5-1
TGTGCCAGCAGTGAAGTTAGTGGGGGAGGGGGTGTTTCACCCCTCCACTTT	CASSEVSGGGGVSPLHF	.	TRBJ1-6	.	TRBV6-1
TGTGCCAGCAGGCAGCTGAACACTGAAGCTTTCTTT	CASRQLNTEAFF	.	TRBJ1-1	.	TRBV7-8
TGTGCCAGCAGCTTAGCACTCGGTCAGGGACAAGAGACCCAGTACTTC	CASSLALGQGQETQYF	once	TRBJ2-5	.	TRBV7-9